One sample yielded the 22 T cell receptor beta chains listed below, sequenced in a study of T cell responses to AZD1222 COVID-19 vaccine. The assay was immunoSEQ multiplex PCR, and TCRdb's table has in-frame clones only and misses some. This sample carries 130,000 or so clones, approximately 85% of them seen once, and the ten largest clones take 9% to 9.5%. The source was peripheral blood, collected on day 0 of AZD1222 vaccination. These receptors were collected from an adult in good health.

This chain connects TRBV6-2 or TRBV6-3 to TRBJ2-1; TRBD2 aligns across 12 bases. Per the germline V gene, CDR1 is MNHEY and CDR2 is SVGEGT. The CDR3 consists of 15 residues. V shed 6 bases, J shed 5 bases, and the junction held 5 bases outside the gene matches. CDR3 bases: TGTGCCAGCAGCTTGACTAGCGGGAGCCACAATGAGCAGTTCTTC. Translated: CASSLTSGSHNEQFF.

The CDR3 sequence is CASSSRGGESEAFF. CDR3 DNA sequence: TGTGCCAGCAGTTCCAGGGGGGGGGAATCCGAAGCTTTCTTT. V and J are TRBV6-5 and TRBJ1-1; 7 nucleotides align to TRBD1. The V segment lost 4 bases and the J segment 8 bases; nucleotides outside the gene matches: 10. This CDR3 is built from 14 residues. The germline V gene encodes CDR1 MNHEY and CDR2 SVGAGI.

The chain uses TRBV28 and TRBJ2-7, with 10 positions matching TRBD1. The germline gives CDR1 MDHEN, CDR2 SYDVKM. This CDR3 contains 14 residues. The junction had 6 bases not matched to a gene; V was cut back by 6 bases and J by 4 bases. The DNA for the CDR3 is TGTGCCAGCAGCGAGGGGACAGGGGCTTACGAGCAGTACTTC. Its translation is CASSEGTGAYEQYF.

This clone has a handful of counts. The chain recombines TRBV11-2 with TRBJ1-3; TRBD1 aligns across 9 bases. V was clipped by 4 bases and J by 2 bases; unmatched bases: 12. The CDR3 spans 18 residues. Germline CDR1 is SGHAT and CDR2 is FQNNGV. The CDR3 protein is CASSSITGGVRAGNTIYF. The CDR3 bases are TGTGCCAGCAGCTCCATAACAGGGGGCGTCCGGGCTGGAAACACCATATATTTT.

This clone has just a few counts. This rearrangement joins TRBV19 to TRBJ2-1; 8 positions match TRBD2. The CDR3 sequence is 17 residues long. Germline-derived CDR1 and CDR2 are LNHDA and SQIVND (reference sequence). Trimming removed 2 bases from V and 0 bases from J; junction bases left unmatched: 6. CDR3 amino acids: CASSIHPGGSSYNEQFF. In DNA, the CDR3 is TGTGCCAGTAGTATACACCCGGGAGGGAGCTCCTACAATGAGCAGTTCTTC.

This chain connects TRBV5-1 to TRBJ1-4, with 10 bases identical to TRBD1. There are 14 residues in the CDR3. Looked up from germline, CDR1 is SGHRS and CDR2 is YFSETQ. The V gene end was trimmed by 5 bases and the J gene end by 6 bases; junction bases not matched to a gene: 4. The CDR3 coding sequence is TGCGCCAGCAGTTTGACAGGGGGCCATGAAAAACTGTTTTTT. This sequence encodes CASSLTGGHEKLFF.

The chain links TRBV6-5 to TRBJ2-3; D uncertain. Trimming stripped 0 bases from V and 7 bases from J, with 8 bases between. The CDR3 totals 13 residues. Germline lookup yields CDR1 MNHEY and CDR2 SVGAGI. The chain's CDR3 is CASSYSKQHTQYF. Here the CDR3 DNA reads TGTGCCAGCAGTTACTCGAAACAACATACGCAGTATTTT.

The chain uses TRBV11-2 and TRBJ2-2; 7 bases are shared with TRBD1. Germline CDR1 SGHAT, CDR2 FQNNGV. The V and J ends lost 1 base and 4 bases, in that order; junction bases with no gene match: 6. The CDR3 extends over 16 amino acids. The CDR3 DNA follows: TGTGCCAGCAGCTTAGTATACAGGGGCGGCACCGGGGAGCTGTTTTTT. Translating gives CASSLVYRGGTGELFF.

The chain joins TRBV7-9 to TRBJ1-4, with TRBD1 identical over 10 bases. With V trimmed by 5 bases and J by 8 bases, 8 bases remained unmatched. CDR1 is SEHNR and CDR2 is FQNEAQ in the germline V gene (reference sequence). The CDR3 consists of 15 residues. CDR3 sequence: CASSTSGTGVEKLFF. For the CDR3, the DNA is TGTGCCAGCAGCACCTCCGGGACAGGGGTCGAAAAACTGTTTTTT.

There are a few counts of this clone. J is TRBJ1-2 and V is TRBV10-3; D is unclear. The CDR3 totals 14 residues. Trimming cost V 6 bases and J 2 bases, with 13 bases left between them. The germline gives CDR1 ENHRY, CDR2 SYGVKD. CDR3 region: CAISALGENYGYTF. The CDR3, as DNA: TGTGCCATCAGCGCGCTTGGGGAGAACTATGGCTACACCTTC.

The sample holds a few counts of this clone. J is TRBJ1-2 and V is TRBV19; no firm D call. Germline values: CDR1 LNHDA, CDR2 SQIVND (reference sequence). This CDR3 is 12 amino acids long. The germline V and J ends were trimmed by 1 base and 4 bases, with 4 bases remaining between them. Here the CDR3 DNA reads TGTGCCAGTAGTATAGTTGGCTATGGCTACACCTTC. It yields the protein CASSIVGYGYTF. Looking up the rest from reference TRBV19 and TRBJ1-2 gives the full variable domain: DGGITQSPKYLFRKEGQNVTLSCEQNLNHDAMYWYRQDPGQGLRLIYYSQIVNDFQKGDIAEGYSVSREKKESFPLTVTSAQKNPTAFYLCASSIVGYGYTFGSGTRLTVV.

V is TRBV7-9 and J is TRBJ1-4; D might be TRBD1 (5 bases). V was shortened by 3 bases and J by 7 bases, with 15 bases between the two germline ends. The V gene's germline CDR1 is SEHNR and CDR2 FQNEAQ (reference sequence). The CDR3 runs to 15 residues. The chain's CDR3 is CASSFDRDVSEKLFF. CDR3 sequence (DNA): TGTGCCAGCAGCTTCGACCGGGACGTTAGTGAAAAACTGTTTTTT.

The chain recombines TRBV5-1 with TRBJ1-1, with a possible D match to TRBD1 (6 bases). Germline CDR1 and CDR2: SGHRS and YFSETQ. V lost 5 bases to trimming and J lost 4 bases, with 18 bases between them. The CDR3 has 15 residues. In DNA form, the CDR3 reads TGCGCCAGCAGATTTCCGGGACAAAGGGGCACTGAAGCTTTCTTT. This gives the protein CASRFPGQRGTEAFF.

The chain combines TRBV7-9 with TRBJ1-2; D remains unclear. The germline V and J ends were trimmed by 2 bases and 2 bases, with 6 bases remaining between them. This CDR3 is 13 amino acids long. Germline-derived CDR1 and CDR2 are SEHNR and FQNEAQ (reference sequence). CDR3 amino acids: CASSLQENYGYTF. The CDR3 DNA reads as TGTGCCAGCAGCTTACAGGAGAACTATGGCTACACCTTC.

The chain employs TRBV2 and TRBJ1-6, with D uncertain. The CDR3 loop spans 13 amino acids. V lost 6 bases to trimming and J lost 7 bases, with 10 bases between them. Germline CDR1 is SNHLY and CDR2 is FYNNEI. For the CDR3, the DNA is TGTGCCAGCAGCGGTACTGAAAATTCACCCCTCCACTTT. This codes for CASSGTENSPLHF. Supplemented by reference TRBV2 and TRBJ1-6, the full variable domain reads EPEVTQTPSHQVTQMGQEVILRCVPISNHLYFYWYRQILGQKVEFLVSFYNNEISEKSEIFDDQFSVERPDGSNFTLKIRSTKLEDSAMYFCASSGTENSPLHFGNGTRLTVT.

The chain links TRBV30 to TRBJ1-1, with D unresolved. The V gene's germline CDR1 is GTSNPN and CDR2 SVGIG (reference sequence). The CDR3 extends over 12 amino acids. The V end lost 4 bases, the J end lost 4 bases, and 10 bases lay between the germline ends. The CDR3 sequence: CAWNPVGTEAFF. The DNA of the CDR3 is TGTGCCTGGAATCCGGTTGGCACTGAAGCTTTCTTT. Filled out from reference TRBV30 and TRBJ1-1, the complete variable domain reads SQTIHQWPATLVQPVGSPLSLECTVEGTSNPNLYWYRQAAGRGLQLLFYSVGIGQISSEVPQNLSASRPQDRQFILSSKKLLLSDSGFYLCAWNPVGTEAFFGQGTRLTVV.

J is TRBJ1-1 and V is TRBV2; D uncertain. The CDR3 length is 11 residues. Germline-derived CDR1 and CDR2 are SNHLY and FYNNEI. The V end was cut by 6 bases, the J end by 6 bases, with 8 bases between. The CDR3 nucleotides are TGTGCCAGCAGAGGATGGTCTGAAGCTTTCTTT. It translates to CASRGWSEAFF.

The chain links TRBV19 to TRBJ2-7, with a weak D call TRBD1 (6 bases). This CDR3 contains 12 residues. Trimming cost V 7 bases and J 3 bases, with 10 bases left between them. Germline V gene sequence: CDR1 LNHDA, CDR2 SQIVND (reference sequence). Here the CDR3 DNA reads TGTGCCAGTACAGGGGTCGACTACGAGCAGTACTTC. It encodes CASTGVDYEQYF.

The chain joins TRBV6-6 to TRBJ2-1; TRBD2 matches at 14 bases. The CDR3 totals 18 residues. Trimming at V came to 5 bases and at J to 10 bases, leaving 16 bases not matched to a gene. CDR1 MNHNY and CDR2 SVGAGI come from the germline V gene (reference sequence). The CDR3 spells CASSRGTSGSAVREEQFF. The DNA for the CDR3 is TGTGCCAGCAGTCGCGGGACTAGCGGGAGTGCCGTTCGCGAGGAGCAGTTCTTC.

This clone was seen once. The V gene is TRBV6-4, the J gene TRBJ2-7; D uncertain. V lost 8 bases and J 4 bases, leaving 21 bases between the germline ends. Germline CDR1 is MRHNA and CDR2 is SNTAGT. The CDR3 totals 15 residues. CDR3: CASRTDFEKSYEQYF. The DNA of the CDR3 is TGTGCCAGCCGAACTGACTTTGAAAAGTCATACGAGCAGTACTTC.

J is TRBJ1-5 and V is TRBV6-2 or TRBV6-3; D remains ambiguous. This CDR3 has 14 amino acids. The V gene lost 2 bases and the J gene lost 3 bases, with 8 bases spanning the gap. Germline CDR1 is MNHEY and CDR2 is SVGEGT. Here the CDR3 reads CASSYRQNNQPQHF. CDR3 bases: TGTGCCAGCAGTTACCGGCAGAACAATCAGCCCCAGCATTTT.

This clone has a single count. The rearrangement links TRBV6-5 to TRBJ1-3, with D tentatively TRBD1 (6 bases). Trimming shortened V by 0 bases and J by 4 bases, and 10 bases separated the two germline ends. CDR1 and CDR2 (germline): MNHEY, SVGAGI. CDR3 length equals 15 residues. Written as DNA, the CDR3 is TGTGCCAGCAGTTACTCCTCCACAGGGGGAAACACCATATATTTT. This gives the protein CASSYSSTGGNTIYF.